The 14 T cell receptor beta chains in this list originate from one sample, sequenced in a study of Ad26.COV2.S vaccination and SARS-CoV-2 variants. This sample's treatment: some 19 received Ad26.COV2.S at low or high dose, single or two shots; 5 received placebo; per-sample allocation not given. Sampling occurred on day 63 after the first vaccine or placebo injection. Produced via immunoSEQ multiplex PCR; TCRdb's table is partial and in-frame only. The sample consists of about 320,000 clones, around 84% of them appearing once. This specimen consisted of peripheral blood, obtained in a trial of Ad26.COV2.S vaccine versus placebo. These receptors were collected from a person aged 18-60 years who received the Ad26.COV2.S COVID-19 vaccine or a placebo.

CDR3 in amino acids: CATSSGGSGNTIYF. DNA for the CDR3: TGTGCCACCAGCAGTGGGGGGTCCGGAAACACCATATATTTT. The V call is TRBV15, the J call TRBJ1-3; a weak D match, TRBD1 (5 bases). Trimming took off 3 bases at V and 4 bases at J, with 10 bases between the two ends. The CDR3 loop spans 14 amino acids. The V gene's germline CDR1 is LNHNV and CDR2 YYDKDF (reference sequence).

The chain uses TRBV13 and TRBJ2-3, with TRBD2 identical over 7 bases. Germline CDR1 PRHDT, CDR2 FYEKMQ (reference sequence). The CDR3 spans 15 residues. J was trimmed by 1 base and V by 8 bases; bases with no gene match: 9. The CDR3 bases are TGTGCCAGCTTCCCGGCGGGGGTAGGCACAGATACGCAGTATTTT. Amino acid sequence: CASFPAGVGTDTQYF.

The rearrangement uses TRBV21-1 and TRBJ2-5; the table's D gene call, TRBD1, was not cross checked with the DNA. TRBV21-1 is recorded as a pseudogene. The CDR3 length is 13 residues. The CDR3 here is CASSPTNNGTQYF. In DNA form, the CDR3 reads TGTGCCAGCAGCCCCACAAACAATGGGACCCAGTACTTC.

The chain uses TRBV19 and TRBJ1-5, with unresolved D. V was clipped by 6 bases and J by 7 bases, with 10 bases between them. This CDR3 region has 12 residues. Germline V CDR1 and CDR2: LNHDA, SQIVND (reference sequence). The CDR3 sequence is CASRIFEQPQHF. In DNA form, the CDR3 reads TGTGCCAGTAGGATCTTTGAACAGCCCCAGCATTTT. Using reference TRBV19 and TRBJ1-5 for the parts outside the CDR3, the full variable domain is DGGITQSPKYLFRKEGQNVTLSCEQNLNHDAMYWYRQDPGQGLRLIYYSQIVNDFQKGDIAEGYSVSREKKESFPLTVTSAQKNPTAFYLCASRIFEQPQHFGDGTRLSIL.

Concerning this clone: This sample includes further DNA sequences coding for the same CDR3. The DNA for the CDR3 is TGCGCCAGCAGCTTGGGGGCAGGGGCCTACGAGCAGTACTTC. Its translation: CASSLGAGAYEQYF. The chain has TRBV5-1 and TRBJ2-7, with D maybe TRBD1 (6 bases). Germline assignment: CDR1 SGHRS and CDR2 YFSETQ. Trimming cost V 0 bases and J 2 bases, with 9 bases left between them. This CDR3 comprises 14 residues.

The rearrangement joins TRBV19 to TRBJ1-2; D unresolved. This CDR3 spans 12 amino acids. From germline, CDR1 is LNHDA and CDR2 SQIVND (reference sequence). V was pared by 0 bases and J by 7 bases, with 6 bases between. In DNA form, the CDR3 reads TGTGCCAGTAGTATAGAGGGTTTTGGCTACACCTTC. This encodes CASSIEGFGYTF. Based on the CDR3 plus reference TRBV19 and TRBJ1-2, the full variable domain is DGGITQSPKYLFRKEGQNVTLSCEQNLNHDAMYWYRQDPGQGLRLIYYSQIVNDFQKGDIAEGYSVSREKKESFPLTVTSAQKNPTAFYLCASSIEGFGYTFGSGTRLTVV.

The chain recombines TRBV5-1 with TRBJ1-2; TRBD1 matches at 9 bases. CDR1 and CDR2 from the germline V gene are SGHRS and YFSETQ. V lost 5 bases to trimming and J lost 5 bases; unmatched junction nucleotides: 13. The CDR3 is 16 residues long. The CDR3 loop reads CASRYNPTGGVYGYTF. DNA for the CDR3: TGCGCCAGCAGGTATAATCCGACAGGGGGGGTTTATGGCTACACCTTC.

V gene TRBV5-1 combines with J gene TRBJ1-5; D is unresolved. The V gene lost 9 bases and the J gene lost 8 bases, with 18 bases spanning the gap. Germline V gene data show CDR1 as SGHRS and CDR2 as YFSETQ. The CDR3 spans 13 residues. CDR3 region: CATSWVLRKPQHF. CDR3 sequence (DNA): TGCGCCACCTCCTGGGTTTTGAGAAAGCCCCAGCATTTT.

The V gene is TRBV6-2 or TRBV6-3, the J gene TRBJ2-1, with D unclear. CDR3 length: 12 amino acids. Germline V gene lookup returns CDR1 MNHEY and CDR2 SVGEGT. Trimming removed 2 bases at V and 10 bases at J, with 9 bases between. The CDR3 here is CASSYVFREQFF. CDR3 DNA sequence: TGTGCCAGCAGTTACGTGTTCCGGGAGCAGTTCTTC.

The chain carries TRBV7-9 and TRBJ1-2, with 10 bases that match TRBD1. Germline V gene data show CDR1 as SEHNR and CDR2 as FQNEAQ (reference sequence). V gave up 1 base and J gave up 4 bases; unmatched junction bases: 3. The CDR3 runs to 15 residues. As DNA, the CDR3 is TGTGCCAGCAGCTTAGGGGACAGGGGATTCTATGGCTACACCTTC. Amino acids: CASSLGDRGFYGYTF.

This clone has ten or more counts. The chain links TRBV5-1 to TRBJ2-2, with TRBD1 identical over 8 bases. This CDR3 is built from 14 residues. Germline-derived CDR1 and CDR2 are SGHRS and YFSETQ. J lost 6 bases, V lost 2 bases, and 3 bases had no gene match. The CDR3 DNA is TGCGCCAGCAGCTTCGGACAGGGCCCCGGGGAGCTGTTTTTT. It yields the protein CASSFGQGPGELFF.

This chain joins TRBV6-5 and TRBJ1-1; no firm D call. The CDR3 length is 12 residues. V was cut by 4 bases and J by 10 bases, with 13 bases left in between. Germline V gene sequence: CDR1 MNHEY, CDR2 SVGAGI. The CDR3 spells CASSSGSQRAFF. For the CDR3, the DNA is TGTGCCAGCAGTTCGGGCAGCCAAAGAGCTTTCTTT.

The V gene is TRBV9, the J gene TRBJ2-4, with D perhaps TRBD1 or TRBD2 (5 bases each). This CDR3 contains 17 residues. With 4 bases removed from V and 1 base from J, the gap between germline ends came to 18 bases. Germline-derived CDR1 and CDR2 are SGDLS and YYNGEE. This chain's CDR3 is CASSPTPGTGAKNIQYF. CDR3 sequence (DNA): TGTGCCAGCAGCCCCACCCCCGGGACGGGCGCCAAAAACATTCAGTACTTC.

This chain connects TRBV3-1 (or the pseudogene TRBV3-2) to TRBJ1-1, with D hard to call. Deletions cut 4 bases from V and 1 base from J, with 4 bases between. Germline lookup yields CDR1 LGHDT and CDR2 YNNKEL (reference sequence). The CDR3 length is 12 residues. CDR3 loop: CASSLRNTEAFF. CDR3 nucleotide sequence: TGTGCCAGCAGCCTCAGGAACACTGAAGCTTTCTTT.